These T cell receptor beta chains were read from a single sample in a study of blood T cells in healthy people across ages. A single record per CDR3 protein comes from TCRdb applying MiXCR to the 5' RACE reads. The sample includes 650,000 to 800,000 distinct CDR3 sequences, 45% to 60% of them seen just once. The specimen was blood. All receptors derive from a woman of 80 years or more in good health. Both conserved end residues are part of each CDR3. A D gene is named only where the DNA matches it firmly. The size entry is marked missing in some rows and otherwise reads once, few, many or a size class.

D: TRBD2
J: TRBJ2-7
size: NA
V: TRBV20-1
CDR3: CSARDATSGGPGEQYF
DNA: TGCAGTGCTAGAGATGCAACTAGCGGGGGACCTGGGGAGCAGTACTTC

D: NA
J: TRBJ1-2
size: many
V: TRBV18
CDR3: CASSPLQDEPYGYTF
DNA: TGTGCCAGCTCACCACTCCAGGATGAACCCTATGGCTACACCTTC

D: NA
J: TRBJ1-2
size: many
V: TRBV29-1
CDR3: CSAAQGLYGYTF
DNA: TGCAGCGCGGCTCAGGGGCTTTATGGCTACACCTTC

D: TRBD1
J: TRBJ2-2
size: NA
V: TRBV24-1
CDR3: CATSDPTGAGELFF
DNA: TGTGCCACCAGTGATCCGACAGGGGCCGGGGAGCTGTTTTTT

D: NA
J: TRBJ2-3
size: NA
V: TRBV2
CDR3: CAGSREGGDTQYF
DNA: TGTGCCGGTTCGAGGGAGGGGGGAGATACGCAGTATTTT

D: NA
J: TRBJ1-1
size: NA
V: TRBV20-1
CDR3: CSARVPGIAEAFF
DNA: TGCAGTGCTAGAGTTCCGGGGATCGCTGAAGCTTTCTTT

D: TRBD1
J: TRBJ2-5
size: NA
V: TRBV20-1
CDR3: CSAGHGTDQETQYF
DNA: TGCAGTGCTGGACACGGGACAGACCAAGAGACCCAGTACTTC

D: NA
J: TRBJ2-7
size: few
V: TRBV24-1
CDR3: CATSDSRFTYTYEQYF
DNA: TGTGCCACCAGTGATTCGCGATTTACATATACCTACGAGCAGTACTTC

D: TRBD1
J: TRBJ2-7
size: many
V: TRBV29-1
CDR3: CSVRDSYEQYF
DNA: TGCAGCGTCCGGGACAGCTACGAGCAGTACTTC

D: NA
J: TRBJ2-3
size: NA
V: TRBV6-5
CDR3: CASSYYLTSTDTQYF
DNA: TGTGCCAGCAGTTATTATCTAACTAGCACAGATACGCAGTATTTT

D: NA
J: TRBJ2-5
size: NA
V: TRBV7-8
CDR3: CASSLHQYQETQYF
DNA: TGTGCCAGCAGCTTACACCAGTATCAAGAGACCCAGTACTTC

D: NA
J: TRBJ2-4
size: NA
V: TRBV3-1
CDR3: CASSLVSFGKNIQYF
DNA: TGTGCCAGCAGCCTTGTTTCGTTTGGCAAAAACATTCAGTACTTC

D: NA
J: TRBJ2-3
size: NA
V: TRBV20-1
CDR3: CSARHTGKEAQYF
DNA: TGCAGTGCTAGGCATACAGGGAAAGAGGCGCAGTATTTT

D: NA
J: TRBJ2-3
size: many
V: TRBV12-3/TRBV12-4
CDR3: CASSPGGPADTQYF
DNA: TGTGCCAGCAGTCCCGGGGGCCCCGCAGATACGCAGTATTTT

D: TRBD1
J: TRBJ2-7
size: NA
V: TRBV20-1
CDR3: CSARAPRQGAQNEQYF
DNA: TGCAGTGCTAGAGCCCCCAGGCAGGGGGCGCAAAACGAGCAGTACTTC

D: NA
J: TRBJ1-2
size: NA
V: TRBV5-1
CDR3: CASSLGSTSYGYTF
DNA: TGCGCCAGCAGCCTGGGCTCTACCTCCTATGGCTACACCTTC

D: NA
J: TRBJ2-2
size: NA
V: TRBV5-1
CDR3: CASSLGQTDPGELFF
DNA: TGCGCCAGCAGCTTGGGGCAGACAGACCCCGGGGAGCTGTTTTTT

D: TRBD2
J: TRBJ2-1
size: NA
V: TRBV20-1
CDR3: CSAREGLAVYDEQFF
DNA: TGCAGTGCTAGAGAAGGACTAGCGGTATACGATGAGCAGTTCTTC

D: TRBD1
J: TRBJ2-3
size: NA
V: TRBV20-1
CDR3: CSAINRDREPDTQYF
DNA: TGCAGTGCTATCAACCGGGACAGGGAACCAGATACGCAGTATTTT

D: TRBD2
J: TRBJ2-3
size: NA
V: TRBV10-3
CDR3: CAISGTSVDTQYF
DNA: TGTGCCATCAGTGGGACTAGCGTTGATACGCAGTATTTT

D: TRBD2
J: TRBJ2-1
size: NA
V: TRBV12-3/TRBV12-4
CDR3: CASSLITGGVNEQFF
DNA: TGTGCCAGCAGTTTAATTACGGGGGGGGTGAATGAGCAGTTCTTC

D: NA
J: TRBJ2-1
size: NA
V: TRBV5-1
CDR3: CASSPVGGRNEQFF
DNA: TGCGCCAGCAGCCCTGTGGGAGGAAGAAATGAGCAGTTCTTC

D: NA
J: TRBJ2-7
size: NA
V: TRBV2
CDR3: CASSVLRGEQYF
DNA: TGTGCCAGCAGTGTTCTCCGGGGCGAGCAGTACTTC

D: NA
J: TRBJ2-7
size: many
V: TRBV3-1
CDR3: CASSQGVGQRSSYEQYF
DNA: TGTGCCAGCAGCCAAGGTGTTGGACAGCGGAGCTCCTACGAGCAGTACTTC

D: TRBD1
J: TRBJ1-1
size: NA
V: TRBV5-1
CDR3: CASSKEGQGAEAFF
DNA: TGCGCCAGCAGCAAAGAGGGACAGGGCGCTGAAGCTTTCTTT

D: NA
J: TRBJ2-1
size: many
V: TRBV28
CDR3: CASSLSGMTYNEQFF
DNA: TGTGCCAGCAGCCTCAGTGGGATGACCTACAATGAGCAGTTCTTC

D: NA
J: TRBJ2-1
size: NA
V: TRBV20-1
CDR3: CSAQGEQFF
DNA: TGCAGTGCTCAAGGAGAGCAGTTCTTC

D: NA
J: TRBJ2-1
size: NA
V: TRBV20-1
CDR3: CSGSVGSSYNEQFF
DNA: TGCAGCGGCTCGGTAGGGAGCTCCTACAATGAGCAGTTCTTC

D: NA
J: TRBJ1-4
size: many
V: TRBV5-1
CDR3: CASSFLTGATNEKLFF
DNA: TGCGCCAGCAGCTTCCTGACAGGTGCAACTAATGAAAAACTGTTTTTT

D: TRBD1
J: TRBJ1-4
size: NA
V: TRBV27
CDR3: CASRPGTVAEKLFF
DNA: TGTGCCAGCAGACCCGGGACAGTGGCGGAAAAACTGTTTTTT

D: TRBD2
J: TRBJ2-7
size: few
V: TRBV7-2
CDR3: CASRGGLGSYNEQYF
DNA: TGTGCCAGCAGGGGCGGACTAGGCTCCTACAATGAGCAGTACTTC

D: NA
J: TRBJ2-5
size: once
V: TRBV10-3
CDR3: CAISGQQETQYF
DNA: TGTGCCATCAGTGGACAGCAAGAGACCCAGTACTTC

D: TRBD2
J: TRBJ2-5
size: once
V: TRBV25-1
CDR3: CASSESGAGGRETQYF
DNA: TGTGCCAGCAGTGAATCGGGAGCGGGGGGGAGAGAGACCCAGTACTTC

D: NA
J: TRBJ1-1
size: NA
V: TRBV16
CDR3: CASSPAGSTNTEAFF
DNA: TGTGCCAGCAGCCCCGCCGGCAGTACCAACACTGAAGCTTTCTTT

D: NA
J: TRBJ2-4
size: many
V: TRBV11-1
CDR3: CASSLEGTGANIQYF
DNA: TGTGCCAGCAGCTTAGAGGGCACCGGGGCTAACATTCAGTACTTC

D: NA
J: TRBJ2-7
size: few
V: TRBV14
CDR3: CASSQVWYEQYF
DNA: TGTGCCAGCAGCCAAGTGTGGTACGAGCAGTACTTC

D: NA
J: TRBJ2-7
size: NA
V: TRBV7-9
CDR3: CASSGQQVYEQYF
DNA: TGTGCCAGCAGCGGGCAACAGGTCTACGAGCAGTACTTC

D: TRBD1
J: TRBJ2-5
size: many
V: TRBV18
CDR3: CASSPSDRRTDQETQYF
DNA: TGTGCCAGCTCACCCTCGGACAGGCGAACCGACCAAGAGACCCAGTACTTC

D: TRBD1
J: TRBJ2-7
size: NA
V: TRBV27
CDR3: CASRIRGTGGYNEQYF
DNA: TGTGCCAGCAGGATTCGCGGGACAGGGGGATATAACGAGCAGTACTTC

D: TRBD2
J: TRBJ2-6
size: NA
V: TRBV12-3/TRBV12-4
CDR3: CASLKGGGSGANVLTF
DNA: TGTGCCAGCCTCAAAGGCGGGGGCTCTGGGGCCAACGTCCTGACTTTC

D: TRBD1
J: TRBJ2-3
size: many
V: TRBV24-1
CDR3: CATSDAPGQGPSTDTQYF
DNA: TGTGCCACCAGTGACGCACCGGGACAGGGGCCATCCACAGATACGCAGTATTTT

D: TRBD1
J: TRBJ2-3
size: few
V: TRBV19
CDR3: CASSWGQGGSDTQYF
DNA: TGTGCCAGTAGTTGGGGACAGGGGGGATCAGATACGCAGTATTTT

D: TRBD1
J: TRBJ1-2
size: NA
V: TRBV7-9
CDR3: CASSLAHLPEGRRGDGYTF
DNA: TGTGCCAGCAGCTTAGCGCACCTCCCAGAAGGGCGCAGGGGGGACGGCTACACCTTC

D: NA
J: TRBJ1-2
size: many
V: TRBV2
CDR3: CASSYSPGANYGYTF
DNA: TGTGCCAGCAGTTATAGCCCTGGGGCTAACTATGGCTACACCTTC

D: NA
J: TRBJ1-1
size: few
V: TRBV5-1
CDR3: CASSLAGILNTEAFF
DNA: TGCGCCAGCAGCTTGGCGGGCATCCTGAACACTGAAGCTTTCTTT

D: NA
J: TRBJ1-2
size: NA
V: TRBV5-5
CDR3: CASSRLGVDWNGYTF
DNA: TGTGCCAGCAGCCGCTTAGGGGTTGACTGGAATGGCTACACCTTC

D: NA
J: TRBJ2-4
size: NA
V: TRBV20-1
CDR3: CSASKNIQYF
DNA: TGCAGTGCCTCCAAAAACATTCAGTACTTC

D: TRBD2
J: TRBJ2-3
size: NA
V: TRBV27
CDR3: CASKPIAGRDTQYF
DNA: TGTGCCAGCAAACCTATAGCGGGGCGAGATACGCAGTATTTT

D: TRBD2
J: TRBJ2-1
size: many
V: TRBV20-1
CDR3: CSAPRTSGRNEQFF
DNA: TGCAGTGCGCCCCGGACTAGCGGGAGGAATGAGCAGTTCTTC

D: TRBD2
J: TRBJ2-3
size: NA
V: TRBV29-1
CDR3: CSAQSLAGVMDTQYF
DNA: TGCAGTGCTCAATCGCTAGCGGGAGTAATGGATACGCAGTATTTT

D: NA
J: TRBJ1-5
size: NA
V: TRBV29-1
CDR3: CSVGFGTGPHQPQHF
DNA: TGCAGCGTTGGTTTTGGAACCGGACCCCATCAGCCCCAGCATTTT

D: NA
J: TRBJ2-1
size: few
V: TRBV29-1
CDR3: CSVEGPKTGRDNEQFF
DNA: TGCAGCGTTGAAGGCCCGAAGACAGGCCGTGACAATGAGCAGTTCTTC

D: NA
J: TRBJ2-1
size: NA
V: TRBV7-3
CDR3: CASSPRVGGSYNEQFF
DNA: TGTGCCAGCAGCCCCCGTGTAGGGGGCTCCTACAATGAGCAGTTCTTC

D: NA
J: TRBJ2-1
size: NA
V: TRBV6-5
CDR3: CASSYLPLSGVVYNEQFF
DNA: TGTGCCAGCAGTTACTTGCCACTGTCGGGGGTAGTCTACAATGAGCAGTTCTTC

D: TRBD1
J: TRBJ2-3
size: NA
V: TRBV5-1
CDR3: CASSTGQGAGDTQYF
DNA: TGCGCCAGCAGCACGGGACAGGGAGCGGGAGATACGCAGTATTTT

D: TRBD1
J: TRBJ2-1
size: NA
V: TRBV11-2
CDR3: CASSLVPGQGDWNEQFF
DNA: TGTGCCAGCAGCTTAGTCCCGGGACAGGGGGACTGGAATGAGCAGTTCTTC

D: TRBD2
J: TRBJ2-6
size: NA
V: TRBV4-2
CDR3: CASSQLISGGSGANVLTF
DNA: TGTGCCAGCAGCCAATTGATTAGCGGGGGCTCTGGGGCCAACGTCCTGACTTTC

D: NA
J: TRBJ2-2
size: NA
V: TRBV29-1
CDR3: CSGQISNTGELFF
DNA: TGCAGCGGTCAGATATCCAACACCGGGGAGCTGTTTTTT

D: NA
J: TRBJ2-7
size: NA
V: TRBV12-3/TRBV12-4
CDR3: CASSFYSIMSGREQYF
DNA: TGTGCCAGCAGTTTTTACTCCATAATGTCGGGGAGGGAGCAGTACTTC

D: TRBD1
J: TRBJ1-2
size: many
V: TRBV4-1
CDR3: CASSQDTTGRGYTF
DNA: TGCGCCAGCAGCCAAGATACGACAGGGAGGGGCTACACCTTC